This T cell receptor beta chain is drawn from a study of blood T cells in healthy people across ages. This CDR3 has 14 amino acids. It was with a sample-barcoded 5' primer and a J-beta primer mix that a second PCR of about 6 to 12 cycles was run. TCRdb recomputed calls from the 5' RACE reads with MiXCR, one row per CDR3 protein. The table includes some 670,000 distinct CDR3 sequences, about 50% detected once. Healthy Russian Caucasian donors spanned ages about 6 to 90 years. The chain links TRBV21-1 to TRBJ2-5; whether TRBD2, the table's D call, matches the DNA was not checked. The J call is uncertain, as TRBJ2-7 better fits the DNA end. TRBV21-1 is recorded as a pseudogene. What was sequenced was blood. The sequence came from an elderly woman in good health. CDR3 region: CASSKVVGGDEQYF. CDR3 nucleotides: TGTGCCAGCAGCAAAGTAGTAGGGGGAGACGAGCAGTACTTC.